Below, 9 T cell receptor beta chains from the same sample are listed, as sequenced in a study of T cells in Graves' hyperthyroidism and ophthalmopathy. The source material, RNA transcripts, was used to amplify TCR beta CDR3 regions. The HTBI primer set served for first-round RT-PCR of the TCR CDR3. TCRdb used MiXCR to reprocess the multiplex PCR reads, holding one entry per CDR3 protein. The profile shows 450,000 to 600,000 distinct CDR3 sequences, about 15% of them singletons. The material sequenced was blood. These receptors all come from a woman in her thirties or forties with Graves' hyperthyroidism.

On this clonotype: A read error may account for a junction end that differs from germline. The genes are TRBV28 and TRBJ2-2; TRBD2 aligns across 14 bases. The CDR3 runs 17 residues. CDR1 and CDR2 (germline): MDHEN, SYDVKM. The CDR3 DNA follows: TGTGCCAACAGTTCGCCGACTAGCGGGAGGGGTGCCGGGGAGCTGTTTTTT. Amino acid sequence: CANSSPTSGRGAGELFF.

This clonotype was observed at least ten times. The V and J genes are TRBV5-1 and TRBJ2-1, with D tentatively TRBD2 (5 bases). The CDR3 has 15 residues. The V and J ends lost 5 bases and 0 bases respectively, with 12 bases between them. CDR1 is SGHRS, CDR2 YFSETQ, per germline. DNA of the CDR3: TGCGCCAGCAGACAAGTAGCGAGCTCCTACAATGAGCAGTTCTTC. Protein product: CASRQVASSYNEQFF.

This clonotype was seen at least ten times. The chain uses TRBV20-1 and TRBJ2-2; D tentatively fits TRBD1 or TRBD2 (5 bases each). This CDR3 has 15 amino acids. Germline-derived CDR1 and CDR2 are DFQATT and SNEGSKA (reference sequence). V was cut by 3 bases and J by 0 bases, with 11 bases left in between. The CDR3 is CSARKGSPNTGELFF. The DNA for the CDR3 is TGCAGTGCTAGGAAGGGGAGCCCGAACACCGGGGAGCTGTTTTTT.

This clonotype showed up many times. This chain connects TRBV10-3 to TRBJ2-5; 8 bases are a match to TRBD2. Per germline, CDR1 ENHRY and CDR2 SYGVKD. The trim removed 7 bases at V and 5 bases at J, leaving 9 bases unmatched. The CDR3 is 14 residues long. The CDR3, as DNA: TGTGCCATCAAGCCAGCGGGAGAAGGGGAGACCCAGTACTTC. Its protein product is CAIKPAGEGETQYF.

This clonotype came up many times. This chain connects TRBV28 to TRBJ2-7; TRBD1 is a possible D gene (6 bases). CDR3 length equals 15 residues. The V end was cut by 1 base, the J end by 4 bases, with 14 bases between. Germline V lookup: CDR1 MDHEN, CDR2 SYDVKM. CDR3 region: CASSLSGTPSYEQYF. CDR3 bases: TGTGCCAGCAGTTTATCCGGGACACCTTCTTACGAGCAGTACTTC.

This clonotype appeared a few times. CDR3 coding DNA: TGTGCCAGCAGACCAGAGGGTGGGCCGTTGGAGGAGTATTTT. It translates to CASRPEGGPLEEYF. J is TRBJ2-3 and V is TRBV12-3 or TRBV12-4, with D tentatively TRBD2 (5 bases). Trimming removed 6 bases at V and 13 bases at J, with 23 bases between. The CDR3 has 14 amino acids.

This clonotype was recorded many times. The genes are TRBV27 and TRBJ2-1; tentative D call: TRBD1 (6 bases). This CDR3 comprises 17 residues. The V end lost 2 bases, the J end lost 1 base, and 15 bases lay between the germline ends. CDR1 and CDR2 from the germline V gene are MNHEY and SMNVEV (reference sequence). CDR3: CASSLIIGRGSYNEQFF. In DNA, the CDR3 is TGTGCCAGCAGTTTAATAATAGGCAGGGGTTCCTACAATGAGCAGTTCTTC.

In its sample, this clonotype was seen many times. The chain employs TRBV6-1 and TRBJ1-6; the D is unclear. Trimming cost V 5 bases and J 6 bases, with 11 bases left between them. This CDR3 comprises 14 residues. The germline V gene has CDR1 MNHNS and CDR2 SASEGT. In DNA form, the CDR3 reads TGTGCCAGCAGTTCCCCCGCGGGTAATTCACCCCTCCACTTT. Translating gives CASSSPAGNSPLHF.

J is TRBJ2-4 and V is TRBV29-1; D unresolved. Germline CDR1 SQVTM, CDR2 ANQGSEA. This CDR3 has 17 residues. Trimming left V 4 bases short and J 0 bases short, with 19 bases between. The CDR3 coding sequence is TGCAGCGTTGGTGCCTATTCCAGCATACTAGCCAAAAACATTCAGTACTTC. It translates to CSVGAYSSILAKNIQYF.